The 20 T cell receptor beta chains below come from one sample, sequenced in a study of long-term antiretroviral therapy in people with HIV. Sequencing relied on immunoSEQ assay v3.0, run at survey level. Here immunoSEQ multiplex PCR was the method, and the copy in TCRdb shows in-frame clones only, minus some. The data contain about 36,000 clones, less than 85% of them singletons. Sequenced material: unsorted PBMCs, taken 3.4 years after starting antiretroviral therapy. The receptors come from a man aged 25-45 years with HIV.

The rearrangement joins TRBV28 to TRBJ2-7; 7 bases line up with TRBD1. Germline CDR1 is MDHEN and CDR2 is SYDVKM. This CDR3 comprises 15 residues. V shed 4 bases, J shed 2 bases, and the junction held 8 bases outside the gene matches. CDR3 coding DNA: TGTGCCAGCAGTTCAATCGGACAGGCAGCCTACGAGCAGTACTTC. It is translated as CASSSIGQAAYEQYF. Full variable domain (missing parts from reference TRBV28 and TRBJ2-7): DVKVTQSSRYLVKRTGEKVFLECVQDMDHENMFWYRQDPGLGLRLIYFSYDVKMKEKGDIPEGYSVSREKKERFSLILESASTNQTSMYLCASSSIGQAAYEQYFGPGTRLTVT.

As to this clone: A read error may account for a junction end that differs from germline. Here the CDR3 reads CASSRDRDRRNF. The CDR3 DNA sequence: TGCGCCAGCAGCCGAGACCGGGACAGACGAAACTTC. This chain uses TRBV4-1 with TRBJ1-2; TRBD1 matches 7 bases. The CDR3 covers 12 residues. Germline CDR1 MGHRA, CDR2 YSYEKL.

The chain combines TRBV30 with TRBJ2-2, with unresolved D. The germline V gene has CDR1 GTSNPN and CDR2 SVGIG (reference sequence). Trimming took off 5 bases at V and 3 bases at J, with 13 bases between the two ends. The CDR3 consists of 14 residues. The CDR3 region has the DNA TGTGCCTGGGGGTATGGAGCCCACACCGGGGAGCTGTTTTTT. Residues: CAWGYGAHTGELFF.

The rearrangement joins TRBV25-1 to TRBJ2-1; 10 positions agree with TRBD2. The germline CDR1 and CDR2 sequences are MGHDK and SYGVNS. This CDR3 comprises 16 residues. With 5 bases clipped from V and 6 bases from J, the junction kept 10 bases outside the gene matches. CDR3 region: CASSQKAGGPFNEQFF. CDR3 coding DNA: TGTGCCAGCAGTCAAAAAGCGGGAGGGCCGTTCAATGAGCAGTTCTTC.

There are a few counts of this clone. The rearrangement links TRBV7-9 to TRBJ2-7; no firm D call. From germline, CDR1 is SEHNR and CDR2 FQNEAQ (reference sequence). This CDR3 contains 15 residues. With 5 bases removed from V and 2 bases from J, the gap between germline ends came to 16 bases. The CDR3 nucleotides are TGTGCCAGCAGCCCCCGAACCAACCCTACCTACGAGCAGTACTTC. The encoded protein is CASSPRTNPTYEQYF.

This clone came up a few times. The chain combines TRBV19 with TRBJ1-2; 7 bases line up with TRBD1. The trim removed 3 bases at V and 4 bases at J, leaving 11 bases unmatched. Germline CDR1 and CDR2: LNHDA and SQIVND (reference sequence). This CDR3 has 16 amino acids. The chain's CDR3 is CASSIYQQGPAYGYTF. CDR3 DNA sequence: TGTGCCAGTAGTATTTATCAACAGGGGCCAGCCTATGGCTACACCTTC.

This chain joins TRBV27 and TRBJ2-7; TRBD2 agrees at 9 bases. There are 14 residues in the CDR3. Germline loops: CDR1 MNHEY, CDR2 SMNVEV (reference sequence). Trimming removed 7 bases from V and 4 bases from J; junction bases left unmatched: 8. The CDR3 region is CASISGLAYYEQYF. The CDR3 region has the DNA TGTGCCAGCATTTCCGGACTAGCGTATTACGAGCAGTACTTC.

This clone was picked up a small number of times. This sequence joins TRBV19 and TRBJ2-1; 7 bases align to TRBD2. This CDR3 spans 15 amino acids. The germline V gene encodes CDR1 LNHDA and CDR2 SQIVND (reference sequence). The V segment lost 3 bases and the J segment 5 bases; nucleotides outside the gene matches: 7. The CDR3 DNA follows: TGTGCCAGTAGTATGATCGGGAGGTCCCACAATGAGCAGTTCTTC. Its translation: CASSMIGRSHNEQFF. Looking up the rest from reference TRBV19 and TRBJ2-1 gives the full variable domain: DGGITQSPKYLFRKEGQNVTLSCEQNLNHDAMYWYRQDPGQGLRLIYYSQIVNDFQKGDIAEGYSVSREKKESFPLTVTSAQKNPTAFYLCASSMIGRSHNEQFFGPGTRLTVL.

This clone has just a few counts. The J gene is TRBJ2-7, the V gene TRBV28, with D maybe TRBD1 (5 bases). Germline V CDR1 and CDR2: MDHEN, SYDVKM. V was clipped by 5 bases and J by 1 base, with 9 bases between them. The CDR3 contains 13 residues. The CDR3 sequence is CASSLRQSYEQYF. The CDR3 DNA follows: TGTGCCAGCAGTCTCAGACAGTCCTACGAGCAGTACTTC.

The chain recombines TRBV6-5 with TRBJ2-5, with D tentatively TRBD1 (6 bases). The germline CDR1 and CDR2 sequences are MNHEY and SVGAGI. V was pared by 5 bases and J by 5 bases, with 9 bases between. The CDR3 extends over 12 amino acids. The CDR3 region is CASSARGETQYF. As DNA, the CDR3 is TGTGCCAGCAGTGCCAGGGGTGAGACCCAGTACTTC.

The chain joins TRBV10-3 to TRBJ2-3, with 8 bases that match TRBD2. The germline V gene encodes CDR1 ENHRY and CDR2 SYGVKD. The CDR3 has 17 residues. J lost 2 bases, V lost 0 bases, and 7 bases had no gene match. CDR3 nucleotide sequence: TGTGCCATCAGTGAGTCGGGATCGGGAGGGGCCACAGATACGCAGTATTTT. This encodes CAISESGSGGATDTQYF.

This rearrangement joins TRBV30 to TRBJ2-5, with a weak D call TRBD2 (6 bases). Germline lookup yields CDR1 GTSNPN and CDR2 SVGIG (reference sequence). CDR3 length: 15 amino acids. Trimming removed 3 bases from V and 2 bases from J, with 16 bases in between. CDR3 sequence reads: CAWRGLYDNQETQYF. The CDR3 nucleotides read TGTGCCTGGAGGGGACTTTACGACAATCAAGAGACCCAGTACTTC.

This clone was seen a single time. The chain employs TRBV7-7 and TRBJ2-7; 8 nucleotides match TRBD2. V lost 5 bases and J lost 7; bases outside the gene matches: 7. Germline V CDR1 and CDR2: SSHAT, FNYEAQ (reference sequence). The CDR3 runs to 13 residues. The CDR3 protein is CASSTTSVGEQYF. CDR3 DNA: TGTGCCAGCAGCACGACTAGCGTAGGGGAGCAGTACTTC. Based on the CDR3 plus reference TRBV7-7 and TRBJ2-7, the full variable domain is GAGVSQSPRYKVTKRGQDVTLRCDPISSHATLYWYQQALGQGPEFLTYFNYEAQPDKSGLPSDRFSAERPEGSISTLTIQRTEQRDSAMYRCASSTTSVGEQYFGPGTRLTVT.

The chain combines TRBV28 with TRBJ2-7; D tentatively fits TRBD1 or TRBD2 (6 bases each). This CDR3 comprises 14 residues. Trimming cost V 7 bases and J 1 base, with 14 bases left between them. The germline V gene has CDR1 MDHEN and CDR2 SYDVKM. The CDR3 nucleotides are TGTGCCAGCATCAGGAGGGGGTTATCCTACGAGCAGTACTTC. Amino acids: CASIRRGLSYEQYF. Complete variable domain (other parts from reference TRBV28 and TRBJ2-7): DVKVTQSSRYLVKRTGEKVFLECVQDMDHENMFWYRQDPGLGLRLIYFSYDVKMKEKGDIPEGYSVSREKKERFSLILESASTNQTSMYLCASIRRGLSYEQYFGPGTRLTVT.

The chain carries TRBV7-9 and TRBJ2-7; 9 bases are a match to TRBD1. The germline V gene encodes CDR1 SEHNR and CDR2 FQNEAQ (reference sequence). The J segment lost 3 bases and the V segment lost 2 bases, leaving 2 bases of the junction unmatched. The CDR3 length is 14 residues. Written as DNA, the CDR3 is TGTGCCAGCAGCTTAACAGGGGGCAACTACGAGCAGTACTTC. Its translation is CASSLTGGNYEQYF.

The chain carries TRBV27 and TRBJ2-1; 13 bases agree with TRBD2. Germline values: CDR1 MNHEY, CDR2 SMNVEV (reference sequence). The ends lost 5 bases at V and 9 bases at J; junction bases unmatched: 4. The CDR3 is 14 amino acids. The DNA of the CDR3 is TGTGCCAGCAGTCTAACTAGCGGGGGGGGTGAGCAGTTCTTC. Its translation: CASSLTSGGGEQFF.

In its sample, this clone was seen a few times. The same CDR3 arises from other DNA sequences in this sample as well. The chain couples TRBV7-2 to TRBJ1-2; 8 bases are a match to TRBD1. The CDR3 is 15 amino acids. CDR1 is SGHTA and CDR2 is FQGNSA in the germline V gene. J gave up 4 bases and V 1 base, and 5 bases lay outside the gene matches. The CDR3 bases are TGTGCCAGCAGCTTAGGAGCAGGGGGCCTCTATGGCTACACCTTC. It encodes CASSLGAGGLYGYTF.

The chain joins TRBV11-2 to TRBJ2-1; D may match TRBD1 or TRBD2 (5 bases each). The CDR3 length is 12 residues. The V gene lost 1 base and the J gene lost 10 bases, with 8 bases spanning the gap. Germline CDR1 and CDR2: SGHAT and FQNNGV. CDR3 sequence: CASSLGGGEQFF. The CDR3 DNA reads as TGTGCCAGCAGCTTAGGGGGCGGGGAGCAGTTCTTC.

J is TRBJ2-1 and V is TRBV6-5; no definite D call. Germline V lookup: CDR1 MNHEY, CDR2 SVGAGI. The V end was cut by 6 bases, the J end by 10 bases, with 16 bases between. CDR3 length equals 13 residues. CDR3 coding DNA: TGTGCCAGCAGACCCTTGACGAGCTTGGAGCAGTTCTTC. This sequence encodes CASRPLTSLEQFF.

About this clone: This sample includes further DNA sequences coding for the same CDR3. The chain carries TRBV9 and TRBJ1-2; 8 nucleotides agree with TRBD1. This CDR3 is built from 14 residues. With V trimmed by 5 bases and J by 4 bases, 7 bases remained unmatched. Germline assignment: CDR1 SGDLS and CDR2 YYNGEE. CDR3 nucleotides: TGTGCCAGCAGTGCTACCGGGACAGGCTATGGCTACACCTTC. This translates into CASSATGTGYGYTF.